Reported below is one T cell receptor beta chain. This entry is derived from a study of blood T cell repertoires in COVID-19. Background on the study: The United States, Italy and Spain supplied acute and convalescent COVID-19 samples.

This CDR3 comprises 13 residues. Per germline, CDR1 LNHDA and CDR2 SQIVND (reference sequence). Trimming took 11 bases from V and 2 from J; bases not matched to a gene: 6. Per the authors' pipeline: Nucleated cell counts were estimated from reference gene primer amplification. The repertoire was sequenced with immunoSEQ multiplex PCR; TCRdb's copy has only in-frame clones and lacks some. V, J and clone size are taken as reported in that table, and D and trimming were inferred from the DNA itself. Of a few hundred thousand clones listed, roughly 84% are singletons. V and J are TRBV19 and TRBJ1-2, with TRBD1 matching 9 bases. This receptor was obtained from a woman between 40 and 55 years old who had recovered from COVID-19. Source material: peripheral blood. CDR3 protein: CACRTGVNYGYTF. The CDR3, as DNA: TGTGCCTGCCGGACAGGGGTAAACTATGGCTACACCTTC. Full variable domain (outside the CDR3, taken from reference TRBV19 and TRBJ1-2): DGGITQSPKYLFRKEGQNVTLSCEQNLNHDAMYWYRQDPGQGLRLIYYSQIVNDFQKGDIAEGYSVSREKKESFPLTVTSAQKNPTAFYLCACRTGVNYGYTFGSGTRLTVV.